This TCR beta chain came from a study of identical twins. TCRdb independently ran MiXCR on the 5' RACE reads; one entry per CDR3 protein. The sample shows roughly 500,000 distinct CDR3 sequences, roughly a fifth of them seen only once. This sample was shared with a second study, whose subject was T cells expressing NK-cell markers.

This sequence originates from a young woman in good health. The sequenced sample was CD4+ T cells sorted from blood.

Here the CDR3 DNA reads TGTGCCAGCAGTCAAGGGACGGACGGTGGAGAGACCCAGTACTTC. Residues: CASSQGTDGGETQYF. The chain links TRBV27 to TRBJ2-5; D tentatively fits TRBD1 or TRBD2 (5 bases each). Germline V gives CDR1 MNHEY, CDR2 SMNVEV (reference sequence). V lost 5 bases and J 4 bases, leaving 17 bases between the germline ends. CDR3 length: 15 residues.